This T cell receptor beta chain was sequenced during a study of shared clonotypes between healthy human individuals. Turning to this clone: Its antigen remains unidentified.

Method: immunoSEQ multiplex PCR; TCRdb's copy keeps in-frame clones and lacks some. The table shows under 700,000 clones, with around 95% occurring only once. Findings of the study overall: Rarefaction revealed incomplete sorted-subset sequencing despite large depth.

In the naive CD8 group, cells lacked CD45RO and were positively selected for CCR7, so terminally differentiated effector memory CD45RA+ cells were left out. Donors were Caucasian adults residing in Nashville, Tennessee, USA. V shed 4 bases and J shed 7 bases, with 20 bases lying between them. Germline lookup yields CDR1 WSHSY and CDR2 SAAADI. This CDR3 is 15 amino acids long. The sequence was collected from a woman aged 25 to 45 in good health. Material for sequencing was naive CD8+ T cells sorted from blood. The chain combines TRBV10-2 with TRBJ2-7; possibly TRBD1 for D (6 bases). The CDR3 sequence: CASSGTATPVGEQYF. CDR3 DNA: TGCGCCAGCAGTGGGACAGCAACCCCAGTGGGGGAGCAGTACTTC.